Below, one TCR beta chain is given with its context. The target antigen is unknown. Being one base from a much bigger clone, this may be a read error. The data were taken from a study of tumor and adjacent non-tumor tissue in lung cancer. Study overall: Stage I to III disease affected 10 men and 5 women aged roughly 30 to 76. Study-level points and caveats: Top 100 clones took a larger repertoire share in normal lung.

RNA was extracted from bulk tissue without any cell sorting. Distant lung tissue was collected more than 3 cm away from the tumor edge. Newly diagnosed lung cancer patients had thoracic surgery in China, August–late 2014, without prior chemotherapy. The library came from three nested PCR rounds adapted from ARM-PCR protocols. MiXCR, applied by TCRdb to the multiplex PCR reads, yields one record per CDR3 protein. The data show 70,000 to 90,000 distinct CDR3 sequences, about two thirds seen once. There are 13 residues in the CDR3. V shed 6 bases, J shed 8 bases, and the junction held 9 bases outside the gene matches. Germline CDR1 SEHNR, CDR2 FQNEAQ (reference sequence).

The sequence came from a woman between 45 and 60 years old with non-small cell lung cancer. This chain connects TRBV7-9 to TRBJ1-2; 7 bases are a match to TRBD1. Sequencing input: distant non-tumor lung tissue. The CDR3 nucleotides are TGTGCCAGCAGACTCACTACAGGGGAAGGCTACACCTTC. Protein: CASRLTTGEGYTF.